Listed below are T cell receptor beta chains from one sample, sequenced in a study of T cells in Graves' hyperthyroidism and ophthalmopathy. TCRdb processed the multiplex PCR reads anew with MiXCR; each CDR3 protein has one entry. The table shows 250,000 to 350,000 distinct CDR3 sequences, with around 22% occurring only once. The sequenced sample consisted of blood. The receptor source for this set is a man aged 25-40 years with Graves' ophthalmopathy. The CDR3 runs from the conserved cysteine through the conserved F or W. The order of the fields is J gene, clone size, V gene, D gene, CDR3 protein, CDR3 DNA. A D gene is named only where the DNA matches it firmly. The size of a clone is reported for some rows only, either as once, few or many, or as a class for expanded clones.

J gene: TRBJ1-2; clone size: .; V gene: TRBV2; D gene: TRBD1; CDR3 protein: CASRMGQGYDGYTF; CDR3 DNA: TGTGCCAGCCGCATGGGACAGGGATACGATGGCTACACCTTC
J gene: TRBJ1-2; clone size: many; V gene: TRBV18; D gene: TRBD1; CDR3 protein: CASSLGTDYGYTF; CDR3 DNA: TGTGCCAGCTCATTGGGGACAGACTATGGCTACACCTTC
J gene: TRBJ2-7; clone size: .; V gene: TRBV6-5; D gene: .; CDR3 protein: CASSYSQAPDPYEQYF; CDR3 DNA: TGTGCCAGCAGTTACTCACAGGCGCCGGACCCCTACGAGCAGTACTTC
J gene: TRBJ2-2; clone size: .; V gene: TRBV14; D gene: .; CDR3 protein: CASSVTGRTGELFF; CDR3 DNA: TGTGCCAGCAGCGTCACAGGGCGAACCGGGGAGCTGTTTTTT
J gene: TRBJ1-1; clone size: .; V gene: TRBV27; D gene: .; CDR3 protein: CASSFRETNTEAFF; CDR3 DNA: TGTGCCAGCAGTTTCAGAGAGACGAACACTGAAGCTTTCTTT
J gene: TRBJ2-7; clone size: few; V gene: TRBV11-2; D gene: TRBD1; CDR3 protein: CASSLGGTGSSSYEQYF; CDR3 DNA: TGTGCCAGCAGCTTAGGTGGGACAGGGTCAAGCTCCTACGAGCAGTACTTC
J gene: TRBJ2-3; clone size: .; V gene: TRBV3-1; D gene: .; CDR3 protein: CASSPSPGDTQYF; CDR3 DNA: TGTGCCAGCAGCCCTTCCCCGGGGGATACGCAGTATTTT
J gene: TRBJ1-1; clone size: many; V gene: TRBV30; D gene: .; CDR3 protein: CACSTDGNTEAFF; CDR3 DNA: TGTGCCTGTTCTACCGACGGGAACACTGAAGCTTTCTTT
J gene: TRBJ1-2; clone size: .; V gene: TRBV5-1; D gene: .; CDR3 protein: CASSLETGEGYTF; CDR3 DNA: TGCGCCAGCAGCCTGGAAACCGGTGAAGGCTACACCTTC
J gene: TRBJ1-1; clone size: many; V gene: TRBV20-1; D gene: .; CDR3 protein: CSAPRTVMNTEAFF; CDR3 DNA: TGCAGTGCACCCAGGACAGTCATGAACACTGAAGCTTTCTTT
J gene: TRBJ2-7; clone size: few; V gene: TRBV9; D gene: TRBD2; CDR3 protein: CASSVDGGLTSYEQYF; CDR3 DNA: TGTGCCAGCAGCGTAGATGGGGGACTAACATCTTACGAGCAGTACTTC
J gene: TRBJ2-1; clone size: few; V gene: TRBV12-3/TRBV12-4; D gene: .; CDR3 protein: CASSPLDWGEQFF; CDR3 DNA: TGTGCCAGCAGTCCCCTCGATTGGGGTGAGCAGTTCTTC
J gene: TRBJ2-3; clone size: .; V gene: TRBV4-1; D gene: .; CDR3 protein: CASSQVGGPVGNTQYF; CDR3 DNA: TGCGCCAGCAGCCAAGTCGGGGGACCAGTGGGGAATACGCAGTATTTT
J gene: TRBJ2-5; clone size: many; V gene: TRBV28; D gene: .; CDR3 protein: CASSTASEPHETQYF; CDR3 DNA: TGTGCCAGCAGTACCGCCAGCGAGCCACATGAGACCCAGTACTTC
J gene: TRBJ1-6; clone size: .; V gene: TRBV7-9; D gene: TRBD1; CDR3 protein: CASSTGGVFGGSPLHF; CDR3 DNA: TGTGCCAGCAGCACAGGGGGCGTATTTGGTGGTTCACCCCTCCACTTT
J gene: TRBJ1-4; clone size: few; V gene: TRBV6-1; D gene: .; CDR3 protein: CASNAGTGGEKLFF; CDR3 DNA: TGTGCCAGCAACGCCGGGACCGGAGGGGAAAAACTGTTTTTT
J gene: TRBJ2-3; clone size: .; V gene: TRBV19; D gene: TRBD2; CDR3 protein: CASSIELSSGHTDTQYF; CDR3 DNA: TGTGCCAGTAGTATAGAGTTGTCTAGCGGACACACAGATACGCAGTATTTT
J gene: TRBJ2-1; clone size: many; V gene: TRBV5-1; D gene: TRBD1; CDR3 protein: CASSEGQLHNEQFF; CDR3 DNA: TGCGCCAGCAGCGAGGGACAGCTACACAATGAGCAGTTCTTC
J gene: TRBJ2-7; clone size: .; V gene: TRBV29-1; D gene: TRBD1; CDR3 protein: CSARTGTGIREQYF; CDR3 DNA: TGCAGCGCACGGACCGGGACAGGGATTAGGGAGCAGTACTTC
J gene: TRBJ1-2; clone size: .; V gene: TRBV20-1; D gene: TRBD1; CDR3 protein: CSARDAGGGSGGYTF; CDR3 DNA: TGCAGTGCTAGAGATGCAGGGGGCGGCTCTGGGGGCTACACCTTC
J gene: TRBJ2-1; clone size: many; V gene: TRBV20-1; D gene: .; CDR3 protein: CSARGTTLTNEQFF; CDR3 DNA: TGCAGTGCTAGAGGGACAACCCTAACGAATGAGCAGTTCTTC
J gene: TRBJ1-1; clone size: many; V gene: TRBV5-5; D gene: .; CDR3 protein: CASSLTATMNTEAFF; CDR3 DNA: TGTGCCAGCAGCTTGACAGCGACGATGAACACTGAAGCTTTCTTT